This T cell receptor beta chain was obtained from a study of cytomegalovirus exposure and HLA in healthy donors. Germline values: CDR1 LNHDA, CDR2 SQIVND (reference sequence). V dropped 4 bases and J dropped 2; count of bases not matched to a gene: 15. The CDR3 loop spans 20 amino acids. Findings and caveats of the study: Exclusion applied to some V segments, including TRBV6-2 and TRBV6-3, as they were indistinguishable. Near-uniform donor sequencing depth was presumed by presence/absence analyses.

The PCR ran on 60 Vbeta and 13 Jbeta primers. Sequencing used immunoSEQ multiplex PCR; TCRdb keeps in-frame clones, though not all of them. The sample yields about 140,000 clones, over 70% seen once. In the case of this clone: The target antigen is unknown.

The receptor comes from a male donor in good health and CMV-seronegative. The sequencing sample was made of PBMCs. The rearrangement uses TRBV19 and TRBJ2-2; 11 bases are a match to TRBD2. In DNA form, the CDR3 reads TGTGCCAGTAGTACCCTCATCCAGGGTCTAGCGGGGGGAAACACCGGGGAGCTGTTTTTT. Encoded protein: CASSTLIQGLAGGNTGELFF.